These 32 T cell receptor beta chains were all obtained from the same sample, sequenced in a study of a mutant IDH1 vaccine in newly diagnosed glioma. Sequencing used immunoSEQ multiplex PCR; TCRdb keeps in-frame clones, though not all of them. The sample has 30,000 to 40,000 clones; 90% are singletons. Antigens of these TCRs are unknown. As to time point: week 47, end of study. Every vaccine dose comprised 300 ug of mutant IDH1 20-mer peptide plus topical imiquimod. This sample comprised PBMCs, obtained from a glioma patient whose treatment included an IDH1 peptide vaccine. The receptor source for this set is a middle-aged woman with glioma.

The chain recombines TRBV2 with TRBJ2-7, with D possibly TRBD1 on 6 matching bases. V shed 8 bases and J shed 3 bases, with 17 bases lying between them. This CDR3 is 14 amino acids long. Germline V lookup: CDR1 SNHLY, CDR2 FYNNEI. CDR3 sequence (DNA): TGTGCCAGCCGACCAGGGGCACAGGGCTACGAGCAGTACTTC. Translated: CASRPGAQGYEQYF.

The CDR3 nucleotides read TGTGCCAGTAGTATAGTCGGCTATAATTCACCCCTCCACTTT. Encoded protein: CASSIVGYNSPLHF. The chain combines TRBV19 with TRBJ1-6; D remains unclear. Germline assignment: CDR1 LNHDA and CDR2 SQIVND (reference sequence). The V end was cut by 1 base, the J end by 3 bases, with 4 bases between. The CDR3 consists of 14 residues.

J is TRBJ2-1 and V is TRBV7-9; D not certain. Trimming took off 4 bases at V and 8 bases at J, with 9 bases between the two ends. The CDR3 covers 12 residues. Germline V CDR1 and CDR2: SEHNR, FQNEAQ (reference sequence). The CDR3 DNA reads TGTGCCAGCAGCTCGCTAAGGTATGAGCAGTTCTTC. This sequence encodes CASSSLRYEQFF.

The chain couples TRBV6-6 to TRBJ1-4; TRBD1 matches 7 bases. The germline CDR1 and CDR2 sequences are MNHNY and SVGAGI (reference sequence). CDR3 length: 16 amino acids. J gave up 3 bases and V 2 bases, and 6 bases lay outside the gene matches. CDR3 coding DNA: TGTGCCAGCAGTTACAGAGGGACAGCCCCTAATGAAAAACTGTTTTTT. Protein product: CASSYRGTAPNEKLFF.

The CDR3 sequence: CASRKGGIDQPQHF. In nucleotides, the CDR3 is TGTGCCAGCAGGAAGGGAGGGATCGACCAGCCCCAGCATTTT. The V and J genes are TRBV6-1 and TRBJ1-5, with D unclear. Germline V CDR1 and CDR2: MNHNS, SASEGT. Trimming pared 6 bases from V and 7 bases from J, leaving 16 bases between. The CDR3 contains 14 residues.

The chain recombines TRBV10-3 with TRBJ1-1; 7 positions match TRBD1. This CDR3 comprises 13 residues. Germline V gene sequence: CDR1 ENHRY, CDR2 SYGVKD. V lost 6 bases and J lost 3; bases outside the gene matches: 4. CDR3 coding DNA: TGTGCCATCAGCAGTACAGGGGACACTGAAGCTTTCTTT. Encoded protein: CAISSTGDTEAFF.

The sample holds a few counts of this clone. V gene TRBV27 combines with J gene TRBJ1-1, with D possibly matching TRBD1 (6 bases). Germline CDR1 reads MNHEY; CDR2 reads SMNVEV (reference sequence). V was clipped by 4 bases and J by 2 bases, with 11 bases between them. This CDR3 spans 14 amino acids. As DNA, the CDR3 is TGTGCCAGCAGTTCCAGGGGTCTAAACACTGAAGCTTTCTTT. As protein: CASSSRGLNTEAFF.

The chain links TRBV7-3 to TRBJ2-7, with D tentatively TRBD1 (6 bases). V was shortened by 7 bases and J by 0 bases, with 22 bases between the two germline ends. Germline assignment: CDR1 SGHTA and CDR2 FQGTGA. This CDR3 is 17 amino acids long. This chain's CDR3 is CASTQPRDTQASYEQYF. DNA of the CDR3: TGTGCCAGCACCCAGCCCCGGGACACCCAGGCCTCCTACGAGCAGTACTTC. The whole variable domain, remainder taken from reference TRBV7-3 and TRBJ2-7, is GAGVSQTPSNKVTEKGKYVELRCDPISGHTALYWYRQSLGQGPEFLIYFQGTGAADDSGLPNDRFFAVRPEGSVSTLKIQRTERGDSAVYLCASTQPRDTQASYEQYFGPGTRLTVT.

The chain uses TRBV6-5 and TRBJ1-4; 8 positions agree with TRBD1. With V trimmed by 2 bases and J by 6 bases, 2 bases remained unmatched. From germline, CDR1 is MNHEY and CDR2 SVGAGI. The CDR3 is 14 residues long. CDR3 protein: CASSYVTGDEKLFF. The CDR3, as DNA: TGTGCCAGCAGTTACGTGACAGGGGATGAAAAACTGTTTTTT.

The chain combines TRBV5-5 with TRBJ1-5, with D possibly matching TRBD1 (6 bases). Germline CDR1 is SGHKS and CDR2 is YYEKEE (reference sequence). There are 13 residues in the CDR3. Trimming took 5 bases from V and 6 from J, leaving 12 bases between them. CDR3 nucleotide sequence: TGTGCCAGCAGTCACACAGGGCCTCAGCCCCAGCATTTT. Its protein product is CASSHTGPQPQHF.

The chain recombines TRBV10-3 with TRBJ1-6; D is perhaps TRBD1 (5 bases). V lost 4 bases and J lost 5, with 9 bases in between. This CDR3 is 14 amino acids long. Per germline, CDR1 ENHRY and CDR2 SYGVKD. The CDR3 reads CAISGDPDNSPLHF. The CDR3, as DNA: TGTGCCATCAGTGGGGACCCGGATAATTCACCCCTCCACTTT.

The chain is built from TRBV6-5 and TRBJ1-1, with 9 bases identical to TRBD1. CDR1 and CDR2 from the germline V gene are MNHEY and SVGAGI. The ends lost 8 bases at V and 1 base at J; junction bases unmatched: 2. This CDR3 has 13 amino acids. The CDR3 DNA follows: TGTGCCAGCCTGGGACAGGGGAACACTGAAGCTTTCTTT. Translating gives CASLGQGNTEAFF.

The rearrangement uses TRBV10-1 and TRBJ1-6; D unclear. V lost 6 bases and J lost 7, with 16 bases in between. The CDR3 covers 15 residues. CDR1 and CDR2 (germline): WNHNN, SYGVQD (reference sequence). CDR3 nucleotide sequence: TGCGCCAGCAGACTCCAGGCTGTTTGCAATTCACCCCTCCACTTT. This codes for CASRLQAVCNSPLHF.

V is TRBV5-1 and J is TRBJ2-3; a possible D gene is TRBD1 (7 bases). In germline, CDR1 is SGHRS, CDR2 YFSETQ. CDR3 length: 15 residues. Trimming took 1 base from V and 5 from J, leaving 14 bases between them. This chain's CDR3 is CASSLWAGGKDTQYF. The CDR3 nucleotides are TGCGCCAGCAGCTTGTGGGCAGGGGGGAAAGATACGCAGTATTTT.

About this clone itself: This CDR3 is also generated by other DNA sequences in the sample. The CDR3 DNA is TGCGCCAGCAGCCCCGGACAGAACACCGGGGAGCTGTTTTTT. This gives the protein CASSPGQNTGELFF. The V and J genes are TRBV5-1 and TRBJ2-2, with a weak D call TRBD1 (5 bases). The CDR3 has 14 amino acids. The V gene's germline CDR1 is SGHRS and CDR2 YFSETQ. The ends were cut back, 4 bases at V and 1 base at J, with 8 bases in the middle.

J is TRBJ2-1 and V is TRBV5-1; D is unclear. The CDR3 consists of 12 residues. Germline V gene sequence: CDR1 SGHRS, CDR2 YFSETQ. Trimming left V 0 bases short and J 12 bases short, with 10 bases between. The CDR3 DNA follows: TGCGCCAGCAGCTTGGGCCCCGAACGGCAGTTCTTC. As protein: CASSLGPERQFF.

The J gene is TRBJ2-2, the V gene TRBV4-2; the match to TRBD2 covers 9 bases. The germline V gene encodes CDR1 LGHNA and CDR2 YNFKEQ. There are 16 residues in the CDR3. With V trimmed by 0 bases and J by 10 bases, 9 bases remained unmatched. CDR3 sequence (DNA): TGTGCCAGCAGCCAAGAGGTTGGTAGCGGGGGTGCGGAGCTGTTTTTT. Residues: CASSQEVGSGGAELFF.

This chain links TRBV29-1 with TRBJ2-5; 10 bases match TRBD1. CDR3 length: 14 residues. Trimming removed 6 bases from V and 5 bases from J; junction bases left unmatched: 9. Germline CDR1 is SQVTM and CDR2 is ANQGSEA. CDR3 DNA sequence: TGCAGCGTCTCCGGGACAGGGGTTATGGAGACCCAGTACTTC. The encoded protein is CSVSGTGVMETQYF.

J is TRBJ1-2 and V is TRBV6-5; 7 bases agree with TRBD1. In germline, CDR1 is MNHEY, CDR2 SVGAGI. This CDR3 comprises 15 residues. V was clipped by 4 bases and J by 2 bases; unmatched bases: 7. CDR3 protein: CASSSWTGANYGYTF. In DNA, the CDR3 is TGTGCCAGCAGTTCATGGACAGGAGCCAACTATGGCTACACCTTC.

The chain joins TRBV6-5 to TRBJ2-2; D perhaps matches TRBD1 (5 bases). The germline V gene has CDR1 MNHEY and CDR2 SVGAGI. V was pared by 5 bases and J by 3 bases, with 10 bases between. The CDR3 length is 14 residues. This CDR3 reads CASSTSGYTGELFF. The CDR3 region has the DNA TGTGCCAGCAGTACGTCAGGGTACACCGGGGAGCTGTTTTTT.

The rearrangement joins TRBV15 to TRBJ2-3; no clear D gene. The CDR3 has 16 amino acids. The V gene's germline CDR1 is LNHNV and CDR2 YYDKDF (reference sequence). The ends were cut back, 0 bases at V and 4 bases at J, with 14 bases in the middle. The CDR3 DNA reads TGTGCCACCAGCAGAGATGAGAAGGAGTGGGCAGATACGCAGTATTTT. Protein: CATSRDEKEWADTQYF. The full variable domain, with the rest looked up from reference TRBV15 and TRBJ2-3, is DAMVIQNPRYQVTQFGKPVTLSCSQTLNHNVMYWYQQKSSQAPKLLFHYYDKDFNNEADTPDNFQSRRPNTSFCFLDIRSPGLGDTAMYLCATSRDEKEWADTQYFGPGTRLTVL.

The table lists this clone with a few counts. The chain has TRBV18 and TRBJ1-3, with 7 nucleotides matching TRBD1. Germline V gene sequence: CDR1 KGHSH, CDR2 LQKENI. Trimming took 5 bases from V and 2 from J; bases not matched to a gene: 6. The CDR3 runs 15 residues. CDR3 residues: CASSEDRRAGNTIYF. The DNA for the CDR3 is TGTGCCAGCTCAGAGGACAGGAGAGCTGGAAACACCATATATTTT.

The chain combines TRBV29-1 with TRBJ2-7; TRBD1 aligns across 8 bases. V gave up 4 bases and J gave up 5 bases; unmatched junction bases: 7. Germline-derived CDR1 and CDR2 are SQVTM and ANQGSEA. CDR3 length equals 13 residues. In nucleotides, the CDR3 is TGCAGCGTTGTGGGACAGGTAAATGACGAGCAGTACTTC. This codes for CSVVGQVNDEQYF.

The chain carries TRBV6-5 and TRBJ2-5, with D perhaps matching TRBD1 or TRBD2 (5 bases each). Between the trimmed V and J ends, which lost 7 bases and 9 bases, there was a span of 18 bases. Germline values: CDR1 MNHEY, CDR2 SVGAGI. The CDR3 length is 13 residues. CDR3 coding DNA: TGTGCCAGCACCAAGCCAGGGAGTGATGCCCAGTACTTC. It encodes CASTKPGSDAQYF.

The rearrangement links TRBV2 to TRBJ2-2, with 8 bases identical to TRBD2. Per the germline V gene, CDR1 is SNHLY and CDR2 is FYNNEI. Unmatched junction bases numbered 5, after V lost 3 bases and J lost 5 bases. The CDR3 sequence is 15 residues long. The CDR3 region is CASSDQAGVTGELFF. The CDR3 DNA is TGTGCCAGCAGTGATCAAGCGGGAGTTACCGGGGAGCTGTTTTTT.

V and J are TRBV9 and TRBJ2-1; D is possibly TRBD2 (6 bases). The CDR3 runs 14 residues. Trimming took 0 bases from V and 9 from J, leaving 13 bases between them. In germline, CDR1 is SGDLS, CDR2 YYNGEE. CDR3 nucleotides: TGTGCCAGCAGCGTAGCGGGAGCCGAGGGTGAGCAGTTCTTC. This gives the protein CASSVAGAEGEQFF.

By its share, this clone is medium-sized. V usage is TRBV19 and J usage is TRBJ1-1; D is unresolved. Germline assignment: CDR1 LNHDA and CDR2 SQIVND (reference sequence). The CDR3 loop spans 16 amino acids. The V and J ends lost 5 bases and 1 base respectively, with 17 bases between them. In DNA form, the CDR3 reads TGTGCCAGTAGTTCTGAGAGAAGGGATTCGAACACTGAAGCTTTCTTT. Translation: CASSSERRDSNTEAFF.

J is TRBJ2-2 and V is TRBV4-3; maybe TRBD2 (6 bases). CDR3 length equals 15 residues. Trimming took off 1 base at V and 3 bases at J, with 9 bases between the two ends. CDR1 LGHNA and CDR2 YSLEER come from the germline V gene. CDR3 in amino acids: CASSQAGRDTGELFF. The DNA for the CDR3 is TGCGCCAGCAGCCAAGCCGGGAGAGACACCGGGGAGCTGTTTTTT.

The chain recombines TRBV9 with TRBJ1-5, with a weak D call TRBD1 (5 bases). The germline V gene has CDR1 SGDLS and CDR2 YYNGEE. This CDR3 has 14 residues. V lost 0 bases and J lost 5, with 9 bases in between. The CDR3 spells CASSVGREHQPQHF. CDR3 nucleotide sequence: TGTGCCAGCAGCGTAGGCAGGGAACATCAGCCCCAGCATTTT.

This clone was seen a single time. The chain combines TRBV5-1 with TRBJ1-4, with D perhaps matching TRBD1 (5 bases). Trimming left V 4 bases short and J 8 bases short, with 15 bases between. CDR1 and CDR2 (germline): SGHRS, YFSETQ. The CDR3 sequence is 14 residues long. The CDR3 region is CASSTDTRTEKLFF. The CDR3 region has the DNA TGCGCCAGCAGCACGGACACACGAACCGAAAAACTGTTTTTT.

The CDR3: CASSLGQGFYNSPLHF. The CDR3 nucleotides are TGTGCCAGCAGCTTAGGACAGGGATTTTATAATTCACCCCTCCACTTT. This chain connects TRBV7-9 to TRBJ1-6, with 7 bases lining up with TRBD1. This CDR3 region has 16 residues. Germline V gene sequence: CDR1 SEHNR, CDR2 FQNEAQ (reference sequence). V shed 1 base and J 4 bases; nucleotides not matched to a gene: 4.

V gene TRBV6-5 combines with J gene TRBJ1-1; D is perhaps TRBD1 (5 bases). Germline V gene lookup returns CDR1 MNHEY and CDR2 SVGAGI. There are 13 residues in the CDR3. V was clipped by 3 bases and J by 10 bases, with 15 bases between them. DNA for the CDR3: TGTGCCAGCAGTTATCAAGTTGGGCAGGGAGCTTTCTTT. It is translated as CASSYQVGQGAFF.